The clone carrying this T cell receptor beta chain was seen a few times. V was trimmed by 6 bases and J by 6 bases, leaving 6 bases between them. The germline CDR1 and CDR2 sequences are MNHEY and SMNVEV (reference sequence). CDR3 length: 11 residues. cDNA came from 0.5 to 1 ug RNA primed by random hexamers. With immunoSEQ multiplex PCR, TCR beta CDR3 was amplified across 54 Vbeta and 13 Jbeta. TCRdb processed the immunoSEQ multiplex PCR reads anew with MiXCR; each CDR3 protein has one entry. The profile shows 65,000 to 95,000 distinct CDR3 sequences, roughly 94% of them singletons. This sample was included in a study of CD8 T cells in Susac syndrome. Study-wide context: Treatment at blood withdrawal was none, corticosteroids, or intravenous immunoglobulin alone in Susac syndrome patients.

Susac syndrome patients met recently defined diagnostic criteria for definite or probable disease. This sequence joins TRBV27 and TRBJ2-1, with no clear D. The sequence was collected from a human donor with Susac syndrome. Sequenced material: CD8+ T cells from PBMCs. The CDR3 sequence is CASSPGNEQFF. CDR3 DNA: TGTGCCAGCAGCCCCGGCAATGAGCAGTTCTTC.